This T cell receptor beta chain derives from a study of CXCR3-negative and CXCR3-positive naive CD8 T cells. Libraries were UMI-labeled 5' RACE TRB cDNA. TCRdb reanalyzed the 5' RACE reads and collapses them to one entry per CDR3 protein, without DNA. The sample totals fewer than 90,000 distinct CDR3 sequences; its top ten clones hold around 0.58%. The CDR3 totals 14 residues. The germline V gene encodes CDR1 SGHTA and CDR2 FQGTGA. On this clonotype itself: Its antigen remains unknown.

The study's findings and limits: Diversity proved comparably high across both naive subsets and much lower in memory CD8+ cells. Unlike memory cells, which differed, naive CXCR3-negative and CXCR3-positive cells had similar TRBV-TRBJ usage. Greater hydrophobicity was found in TRB CDR3s of CXCR3-positive naive cells than of CXCR3-negative naive cells. After cryopreservation, CXCR3 expression dropped partially; most assays used fresh PBMCs.

Naive CD8+ T cells showed CD45RO-CCR7+CD27+CD95-. This TCR derives from a human donor in good health. Some clones in this sample may be carry-over from other donors' samples. The sequencing input was naive CXCR3+ CD8+ T cells from blood. As to subset: CD45RO-CCR7+CD27+CD95- naive CD8+ T cells expressing CXCR3 (TNR3+). V is TRBV7-3 and J is TRBJ1-1; TCRdb proposes TRBD1, but this gene call is untestable without DNA. This chain's CDR3 is CASSLDRESTEAFF.